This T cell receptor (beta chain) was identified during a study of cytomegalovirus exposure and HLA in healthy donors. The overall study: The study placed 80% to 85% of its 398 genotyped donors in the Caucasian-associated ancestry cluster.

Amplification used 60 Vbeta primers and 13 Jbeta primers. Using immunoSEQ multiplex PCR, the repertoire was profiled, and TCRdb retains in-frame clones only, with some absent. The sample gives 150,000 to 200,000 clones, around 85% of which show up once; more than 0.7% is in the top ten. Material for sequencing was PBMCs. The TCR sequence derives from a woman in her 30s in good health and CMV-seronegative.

CDR3 nucleotides: TGCGCCAGCTCCGGGACACTACAAGAGACCCAGTACTTC. Protein: CASSGTLQETQYF. The chain joins TRBV10-1 to TRBJ2-5; D may be TRBD1 (6 bases). The V and J ends lost 8 bases and 2 bases respectively, with 12 bases between them. This CDR3 contains 13 residues. CDR1 is WNHNN, CDR2 SYGVQD, per germline (reference sequence).